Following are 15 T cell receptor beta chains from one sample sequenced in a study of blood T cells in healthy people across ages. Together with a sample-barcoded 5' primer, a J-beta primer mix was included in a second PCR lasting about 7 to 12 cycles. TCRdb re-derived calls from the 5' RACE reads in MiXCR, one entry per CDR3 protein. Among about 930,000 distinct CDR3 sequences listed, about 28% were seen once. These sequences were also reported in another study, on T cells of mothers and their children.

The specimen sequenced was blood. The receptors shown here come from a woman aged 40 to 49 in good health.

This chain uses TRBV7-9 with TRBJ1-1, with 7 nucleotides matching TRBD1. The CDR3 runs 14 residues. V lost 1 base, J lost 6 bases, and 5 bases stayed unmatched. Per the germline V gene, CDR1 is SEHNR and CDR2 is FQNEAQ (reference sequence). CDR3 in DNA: TGTGCCAGCAGCTTAGGACAGGGTTGGGCTGAAGCTTTCTTT. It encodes CASSLGQGWAEAFF. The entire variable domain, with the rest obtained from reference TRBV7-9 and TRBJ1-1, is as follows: DTGVSQNPRHKITKRGQNVTFRCDPISEHNRLYWYRQTLGQGPEFLTYFQNEAQLEKSRLLSDRFSAERPKGSFSTLEIQRTEQGDSAMYLCASSLGQGWAEAFFGQGTRLTVV.

CDR3 region: CASSPTGGPKNIQYF. CDR3 nucleotides: TGTGCCAGTAGTCCCACAGGGGGCCCCAAAAACATTCAGTACTTC. The V gene is TRBV19, the J gene TRBJ2-4, with 9 positions matching TRBD1. V lost 5 bases, J lost 2 bases, and 4 bases stayed unmatched. CDR3 length: 15 residues. Per the germline V gene, CDR1 is LNHDA and CDR2 is SQIVND (reference sequence).

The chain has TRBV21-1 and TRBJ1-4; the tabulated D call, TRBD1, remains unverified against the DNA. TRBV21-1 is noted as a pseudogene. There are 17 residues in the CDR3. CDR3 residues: CASSAGNTRGSNEKLFF. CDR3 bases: TGTGCCAGCAGCGCAGGAAACACCAGGGGTTCTAATGAAAAACTGTTTTTT.

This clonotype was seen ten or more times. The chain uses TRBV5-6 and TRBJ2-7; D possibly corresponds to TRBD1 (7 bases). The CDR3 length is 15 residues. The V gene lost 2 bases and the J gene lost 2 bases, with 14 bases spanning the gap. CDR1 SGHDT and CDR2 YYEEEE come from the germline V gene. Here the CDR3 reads CASSFPRGQPYEQYF. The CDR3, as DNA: TGTGCCAGCAGCTTTCCGCGGGGACAGCCCTACGAGCAGTACTTC.

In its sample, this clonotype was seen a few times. The CDR3: CASSSIPGGINGYTF. CDR3 in DNA: TGTGCCAGCAGCTCGATCCCAGGGGGGATAAATGGCTACACCTTC. The chain has TRBV7-2 and TRBJ1-2, with 7 bases identical to TRBD1. This CDR3 is built from 15 residues. Per the germline V gene, CDR1 is SGHTA and CDR2 is FQGNSA. V lost 4 bases, J lost 6 bases, and 11 bases stayed unmatched.

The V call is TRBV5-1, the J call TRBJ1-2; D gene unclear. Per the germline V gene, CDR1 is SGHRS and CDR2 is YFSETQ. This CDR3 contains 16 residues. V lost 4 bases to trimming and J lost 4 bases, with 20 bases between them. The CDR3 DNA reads TGCGCCAGCAGCGACGGAGACGGTGGACGTGGCTATGGCTACACCTTC. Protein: CASSDGDGGRGYGYTF.

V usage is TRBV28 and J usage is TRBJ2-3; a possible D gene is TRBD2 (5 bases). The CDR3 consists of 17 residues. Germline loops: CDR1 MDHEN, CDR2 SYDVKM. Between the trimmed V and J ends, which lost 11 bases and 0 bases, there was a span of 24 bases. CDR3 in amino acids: CALLLIASGGSTDTQYF. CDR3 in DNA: TGTGCCCTTCTGCTTATTGCCAGCGGAGGAAGCACAGATACGCAGTATTTT.

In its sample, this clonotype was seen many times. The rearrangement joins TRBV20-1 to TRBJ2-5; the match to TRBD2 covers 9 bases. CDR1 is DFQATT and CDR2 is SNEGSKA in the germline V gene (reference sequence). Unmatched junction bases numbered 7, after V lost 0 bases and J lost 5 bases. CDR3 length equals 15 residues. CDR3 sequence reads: CSAREGGGDLETQYF. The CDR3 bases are TGCAGTGCTAGAGAAGGCGGGGGGGATTTGGAGACCCAGTACTTC.

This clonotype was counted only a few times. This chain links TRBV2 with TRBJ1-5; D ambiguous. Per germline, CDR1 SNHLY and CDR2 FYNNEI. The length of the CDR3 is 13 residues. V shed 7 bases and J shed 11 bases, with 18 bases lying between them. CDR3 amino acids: CASTNGHPVTQHF. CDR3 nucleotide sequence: TGTGCCAGCACCAACGGGCACCCGGTGACCCAGCATTTT.

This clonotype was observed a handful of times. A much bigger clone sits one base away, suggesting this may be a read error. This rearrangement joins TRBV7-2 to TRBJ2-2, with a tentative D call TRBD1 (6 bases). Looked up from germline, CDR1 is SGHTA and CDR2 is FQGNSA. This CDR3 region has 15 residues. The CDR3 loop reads CASSWTASNTGERFF. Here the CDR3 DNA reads TGTGCCAGCAGCTGGACAGCCTCGAACACCGGGGAGCGGTTTTTT.

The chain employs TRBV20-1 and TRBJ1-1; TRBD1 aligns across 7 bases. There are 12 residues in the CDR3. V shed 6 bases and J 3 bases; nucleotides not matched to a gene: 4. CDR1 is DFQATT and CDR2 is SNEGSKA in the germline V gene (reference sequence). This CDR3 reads CSATDRDTEAFF. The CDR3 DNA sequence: TGCAGTGCCACAGACAGGGACACTGAAGCTTTCTTT.

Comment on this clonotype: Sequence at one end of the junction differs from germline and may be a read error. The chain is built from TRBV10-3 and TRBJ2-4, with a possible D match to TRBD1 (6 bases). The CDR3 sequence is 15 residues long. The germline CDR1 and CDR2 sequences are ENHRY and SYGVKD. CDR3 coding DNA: TGTGCCATCAGTGATACAGGGTTGGCCAAAAACGTTCAGTACTTC. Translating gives CAISDTGLAKNVQYF.

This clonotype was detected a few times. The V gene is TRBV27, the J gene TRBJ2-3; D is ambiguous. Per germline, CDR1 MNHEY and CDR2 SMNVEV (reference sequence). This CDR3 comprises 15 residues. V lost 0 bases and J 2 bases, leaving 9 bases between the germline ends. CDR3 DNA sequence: TGTGCCAGCAGTTTATCGGCGTATTTCACAGATACGCAGTATTTT. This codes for CASSLSAYFTDTQYF.

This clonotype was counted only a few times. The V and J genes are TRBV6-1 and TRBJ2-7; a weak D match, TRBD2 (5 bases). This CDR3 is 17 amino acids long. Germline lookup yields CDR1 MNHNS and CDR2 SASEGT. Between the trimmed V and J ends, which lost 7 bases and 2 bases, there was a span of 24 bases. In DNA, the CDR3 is TGTGCCAGCACCCCGTATCGGGGATCTAACTCTCCCTACGAGCAGTACTTC. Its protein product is CASTPYRGSNSPYEQYF.

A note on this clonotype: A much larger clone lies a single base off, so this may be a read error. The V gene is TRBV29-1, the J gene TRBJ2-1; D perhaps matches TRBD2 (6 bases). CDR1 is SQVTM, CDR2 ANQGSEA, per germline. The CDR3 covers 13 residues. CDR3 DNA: TGCGGCGTTGAAGGGACTGGGTACAATGAGCAGTTCTTC. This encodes CGVEGTGYNEQFF.